The entry that follows covers one T cell receptor beta chain sequence. This sample is part of a study of cytomegalovirus exposure and HLA in healthy donors. In the PCR, 60 Vbeta and 13 Jbeta primers were used. Generated by immunoSEQ multiplex PCR, the TCRdb table keeps only in-frame clones and is missing some. The sample has 150,000 to 200,000 clones; roughly 74% are singletons. This CDR3 comprises 16 residues. Germline V gene sequence: CDR1 SGHVS, CDR2 FNYEAQ. Trimming shortened V by 5 bases and J by 2 bases, and 16 bases separated the two germline ends. Sequencing used PBMCs. The TCR originated in a woman in her thirties or forties in good health and CMV-seropositive. The gene calls are TRBV7-6 and TRBJ1-3; D unresolved. This CDR3 reads CASSEGLPGPGNTIYF. The CDR3 nucleotides are TGTGCCAGCAGCGAAGGACTGCCTGGCCCTGGAAACACCATATATTTT.